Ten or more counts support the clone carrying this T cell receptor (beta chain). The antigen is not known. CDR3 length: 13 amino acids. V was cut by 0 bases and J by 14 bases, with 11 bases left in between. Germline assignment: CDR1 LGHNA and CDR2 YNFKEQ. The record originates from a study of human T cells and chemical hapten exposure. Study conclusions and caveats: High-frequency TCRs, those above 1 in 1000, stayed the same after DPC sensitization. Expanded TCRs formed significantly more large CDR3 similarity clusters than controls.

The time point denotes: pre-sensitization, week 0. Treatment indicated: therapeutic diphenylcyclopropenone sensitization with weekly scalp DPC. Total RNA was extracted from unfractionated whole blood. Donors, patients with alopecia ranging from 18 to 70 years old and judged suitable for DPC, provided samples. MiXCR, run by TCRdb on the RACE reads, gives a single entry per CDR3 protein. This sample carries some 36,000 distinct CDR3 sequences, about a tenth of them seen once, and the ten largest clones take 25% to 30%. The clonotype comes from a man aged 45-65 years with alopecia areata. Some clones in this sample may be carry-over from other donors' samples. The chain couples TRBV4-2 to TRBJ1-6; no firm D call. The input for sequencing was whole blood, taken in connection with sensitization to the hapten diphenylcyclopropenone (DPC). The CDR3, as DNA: TGTGCCAGCAGCCAAGACCCCGGCGACACCCTCCACTTT. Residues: CASSQDPGDTLHF.